A single sample is the source of the 27 T cell receptor beta chains below, sequenced in a study of cytomegalovirus exposure and HLA in healthy donors. Primers for the PCR totalled 60 Vbeta and 13 Jbeta. Repertoires were generated with immunoSEQ multiplex PCR, while TCRdb's copy carries only in-frame clones and drops some. The specimen's table records 85,000 to 90,000 clones. Source material: PBMCs. The receptors come from a man over 45 in good health and CMV-seropositive.

The V gene is TRBV5-5, the J gene TRBJ1-2; D is possibly TRBD1 (5 bases). The germline V gene has CDR1 SGHKS and CDR2 YYEKEE (reference sequence). The ends were cut back, 0 bases at V and 1 base at J, with 7 bases in the middle. The CDR3 has 14 amino acids. Here the CDR3 reads CASSLGQLNYGYTF. CDR3 bases: TGTGCCAGCAGCTTGGGACAGCTTAACTATGGCTACACCTTC. Supplemented by reference TRBV5-5 and TRBJ1-2, the full variable domain reads DAGVTQSPTHLIKTRGQQVTLRCSPISGHKSVSWYQQVLGQGPQFIFQYYEKEERGRGNFPDRFSARQFPNYSSELNVNALLLGDSALYLCASSLGQLNYGYTFGSGTRLTVV.

V gene TRBV28 combines with J gene TRBJ2-1; 9 bases are a match to TRBD2. The CDR3 extends over 15 amino acids. Germline CDR1 is MDHEN and CDR2 is SYDVKM. With V trimmed by 7 bases and J by 6 bases, 10 bases remained unmatched. CDR3: CASTHRWRGGNEQFF. The CDR3 bases are TGTGCCAGCACCCATCGGTGGCGGGGGGGCAATGAGCAGTTCTTC.

This rearrangement joins TRBV9 to TRBJ1-2; TRBD1 aligns across 7 bases. The length of the CDR3 is 14 residues. Germline-derived CDR1 and CDR2 are SGDLS and YYNGEE. The V and J ends lost 6 bases and 1 base, in that order; junction bases with no gene match: 6. CDR3 protein: CASTLGTVNYGYTF. CDR3 nucleotides: TGTGCCAGCACCCTGGGGACAGTTAACTATGGCTACACCTTC.

The DNA of the CDR3 is TGCGCCAGCAGCCCCCAGGGGCTCACTGAAGCTTTCTTT. It is translated as CASSPQGLTEAFF. V usage is TRBV5-1 and J usage is TRBJ1-1; weak D call: TRBD1 (6 bases). This CDR3 spans 13 amino acids. Looked up from germline, CDR1 is SGHRS and CDR2 is YFSETQ. The ends were cut back, 4 bases at V and 4 bases at J, with 11 bases in the middle.

The chain has TRBV2 and TRBJ2-3; 9 bases are shared with TRBD2. This CDR3 has 15 amino acids. The V gene's germline CDR1 is SNHLY and CDR2 FYNNEI. Unmatched junction bases numbered 4, after V lost 3 bases and J lost 3 bases. The DNA of the CDR3 is TGTGCCAGCAGTGATCCTGCGGGAGGGACAGATACGCAGTATTTT. This translates into CASSDPAGGTDTQYF.

The genes are TRBV6-4 and TRBJ1-5, with 9 bases fitting TRBD1. Germline lookup yields CDR1 MRHNA and CDR2 SNTAGT. V gave up 6 bases and J gave up 7 bases; unmatched junction bases: 7. This CDR3 is 14 amino acids long. This CDR3 is CASSPTGGEQPQHF. DNA of the CDR3: TGTGCCAGCAGCCCCACAGGGGGCGAACAGCCCCAGCATTTT.

This rearrangement joins TRBV7-9 to TRBJ2-3; D remains unclear. V shed 5 bases and J shed 1 base, with 10 bases lying between them. The CDR3 is 14 residues long. CDR1 is SEHNR and CDR2 is FQNEAQ in the germline V gene (reference sequence). The CDR3 DNA reads as TGTGCCAGCAGCCCTCACTTAGGCACAGATACGCAGTATTTT. Translating it yields CASSPHLGTDTQYF.

The rearrangement uses TRBV18 and TRBJ1-5; 10 bases fit TRBD1. With 0 bases clipped from V and 7 bases from J, the junction kept 9 bases outside the gene matches. The germline V gene has CDR1 KGHSH and CDR2 LQKENI. The CDR3 extends over 17 amino acids. This CDR3 is CASSPPRTGGTRQPQHF. Here the CDR3 DNA reads TGTGCCAGCTCACCACCGCGGACAGGGGGTACCAGACAGCCCCAGCATTTT.

The rearrangement joins TRBV11-3 to TRBJ2-7, with a tentative D call TRBD1 (5 bases). Trimming pared 1 base from V and 2 bases from J, leaving 9 bases between. The CDR3 is made up of 14 amino acids. CDR1 SGHNT and CDR2 YENEEA come from the germline V gene. The CDR3 DNA reads TGTGCCAGCAGCTTAGGGGGCCAGACCTACGAGCAGTACTTC. It codes for CASSLGGQTYEQYF.

V gene TRBV30 combines with J gene TRBJ2-2, with D hard to call. Germline CDR1 reads GTSNPN; CDR2 reads SVGIG (reference sequence). Trimming shortened V by 2 bases and J by 6 bases, and 10 bases separated the two germline ends. The CDR3 runs to 13 residues. The CDR3 sequence is CAWSLDVAGELFF. In nucleotides, the CDR3 is TGTGCCTGGAGTCTAGACGTGGCCGGGGAGCTGTTTTTT.

This chain joins TRBV19 and TRBJ1-4; TRBD1 matches at 10 bases. Per germline, CDR1 LNHDA and CDR2 SQIVND (reference sequence). The CDR3 loop spans 16 amino acids. V dropped 2 bases and J dropped 5; count of bases not matched to a gene: 5. The CDR3 sequence: CASSIILGQGNEKLFF. The DNA of the CDR3 is TGTGCCAGTAGTATAATCTTGGGACAGGGGAATGAAAAACTGTTTTTT.

The chain is built from TRBV18 and TRBJ2-7; 8 bases fit TRBD2. This CDR3 contains 15 residues. Germline CDR1 is KGHSH and CDR2 is LQKENI. J was trimmed by 3 bases and V by 1 base; bases with no gene match: 5. For the CDR3, the DNA is TGTGCCAGCTCACCACGGACTAGCTATAGCTACGAGCAGTACTTC. It yields the protein CASSPRTSYSYEQYF. Full variable domain (missing parts from reference TRBV18 and TRBJ2-7): NAGVMQNPRHLVRRRGQEARLRCSPMKGHSHVYWYRQLPEEGLKFMVYLQKENIIDESGMPKERFSAEFPKEGPSILRIQQVVRGDSAAYFCASSPRTSYSYEQYFGPGTRLTVT.

The genes are TRBV2 and TRBJ1-5; TRBD1 matches 9 bases. CDR3 size: 13 residues. Per the germline V gene, CDR1 is SNHLY and CDR2 is FYNNEI. The J segment lost 7 bases and the V segment lost 6 bases, leaving 4 bases of the junction unmatched. This CDR3 is CASRPTGGQPQHF. DNA of the CDR3: TGTGCCAGCAGACCGACAGGGGGGCAGCCCCAGCATTTT. The complete variable domain, with remaining parts taken from reference TRBV2 and TRBJ1-5, reads EPEVTQTPSHQVTQMGQEVILRCVPISNHLYFYWYRQILGQKVEFLVSFYNNEISEKSEIFDDQFSVERPDGSNFTLKIRSTKLEDSAMYFCASRPTGGQPQHFGDGTRLSIL.

The J gene is TRBJ1-5, the V gene TRBV18, with 9 bases identical to TRBD1. The junction had 11 bases not matched to a gene; V was cut back by 5 bases and J by 0 bases. Per the germline V gene, CDR1 is KGHSH and CDR2 is LQKENI. This CDR3 comprises 18 residues. CDR3 sequence reads: CASSSTGTGTYSNQPQHF. CDR3 bases: TGTGCCAGCTCATCCACCGGGACAGGGACCTATAGCAATCAGCCCCAGCATTTT.

For the CDR3, the DNA is TGTGCCTGGAGTGTTCGGGATACTCAGCCCCAGCATTTT. As protein: CAWSVRDTQPQHF. This chain links TRBV30 with TRBJ1-5; D gene ambiguous. CDR1 GTSNPN and CDR2 SVGIG come from the germline V gene (reference sequence). With 0 bases removed from V and 6 bases from J, the gap between germline ends came to 9 bases. The CDR3 consists of 13 residues.

The V call is TRBV19, the J call TRBJ1-6; D gene ambiguous. The CDR3 runs 13 residues. CDR1 is LNHDA, CDR2 SQIVND, per germline (reference sequence). Trimming took 10 bases from V and 7 from J, leaving 14 bases between them. CDR3 in DNA: TGTGCCACCAATCGCGGGTCCAATTCACCCCTCCACTTT. Translated, it gives CATNRGSNSPLHF.

This chain joins TRBV28 and TRBJ2-6, with a weak D call TRBD2 (5 bases). This CDR3 spans 14 amino acids. The germline V gene encodes CDR1 MDHEN and CDR2 SYDVKM. V dropped 7 bases and J dropped 0 bases, with 7 bases sitting between them. CDR3 protein: CASMEDSGANVLTF. The CDR3 DNA reads as TGTGCCAGCATGGAGGACTCTGGGGCCAACGTCCTGACTTTC.

The rearrangement joins TRBV11-2 to TRBJ1-2; 8 positions match TRBD1. Germline V gene sequence: CDR1 SGHAT, CDR2 FQNNGV. The CDR3 runs to 16 residues. V lost 4 bases, J lost 0 bases, and 7 bases stayed unmatched. The CDR3: CASSSLTGASNYGYTF. The CDR3 DNA is TGTGCCAGCAGCTCACTGACAGGGGCCTCTAACTATGGCTACACCTTC.

The chain has TRBV11-2 and TRBJ2-7; 10 nucleotides match TRBD1. The germline gives CDR1 SGHAT, CDR2 FQNNGV. This CDR3 has 15 residues. V lost 1 base, J lost 3 bases, and 3 bases stayed unmatched. CDR3 coding DNA: TGTGCCAGCAGCTTAGGTAGGACAGGGGGCTACGAGCAGTACGTC. This gives the protein CASSLGRTGGYEQYV.

The gene calls are TRBV2 and TRBJ2-1; 7 bases line up with TRBD2. CDR3 length: 16 amino acids. Per the germline V gene, CDR1 is SNHLY and CDR2 is FYNNEI. The trim removed 4 bases at V and 7 bases at J, leaving 13 bases unmatched. In nucleotides, the CDR3 is TGTGCCAGCAGTGCGTCTAGCGGACGGAGTACGAATGAGCAGTTCTTC. It specifies CASSASSGRSTNEQFF. Complete variable domain (other parts from reference TRBV2 and TRBJ2-1): EPEVTQTPSHQVTQMGQEVILRCVPISNHLYFYWYRQILGQKVEFLVSFYNNEISEKSEIFDDQFSVERPDGSNFTLKIRSTKLEDSAMYFCASSASSGRSTNEQFFGPGTRLTVL.

The V call is TRBV9, the J call TRBJ1-1; D may be TRBD1 (6 bases). The CDR3 runs 12 residues. V lost 3 bases and J lost 8, with 11 bases in between. Germline loops: CDR1 SGDLS, CDR2 YYNGEE. This chain's CDR3 is CASSGGHREAFF. The CDR3 DNA reads TGTGCCAGCAGCGGGGGGCATCGGGAAGCTTTCTTT.

The chain carries TRBV30 and TRBJ2-7, with 12 bases matching TRBD2. Germline CDR1 and CDR2: GTSNPN and SVGIG (reference sequence). Trimming removed 2 bases from V and 3 bases from J; junction bases left unmatched: 8. This CDR3 is built from 16 residues. The CDR3 region is CAWSRLAGGPLYEQYF. CDR3 sequence (DNA): TGTGCCTGGAGTCGGCTAGCGGGAGGGCCTCTCTACGAGCAGTACTTC. Full variable domain (remainder filled in from reference TRBV30 and TRBJ2-7): SQTIHQWPATLVQPVGSPLSLECTVEGTSNPNLYWYRQAAGRGLQLLFYSVGIGQISSEVPQNLSASRPQDRQFILSSKKLLLSDSGFYLCAWSRLAGGPLYEQYFGPGTRLTVT.

The chain is built from TRBV6-6 and TRBJ1-1; 11 bases line up with TRBD1. The CDR3 is 14 residues long. The V segment lost 6 bases and the J segment 3 bases; nucleotides outside the gene matches: 3. Per the germline V gene, CDR1 is MNHNY and CDR2 is SVGAGI (reference sequence). The CDR3: CASRTGQGDTEAFF. The CDR3 coding sequence is TGTGCCAGCAGGACGGGACAGGGGGACACTGAAGCTTTCTTT.

This rearrangement joins TRBV7-2 to TRBJ2-7; 13 bases match TRBD2. CDR1 is SGHTA, CDR2 FQGNSA, per germline. V shed 5 bases, J shed 2 bases, and the junction held 3 bases outside the gene matches. The CDR3 sequence is 15 residues long. The CDR3 spells CASSRGLAGAYEQYF. DNA for the CDR3: TGTGCCAGCAGCCGAGGACTAGCGGGGGCCTACGAGCAGTACTTC.

Here the CDR3 reads CASSPRRRERTDTQYF. DNA of the CDR3: TGTGCCAGCAGCCCGAGGAGACGGGAGCGCACAGATACGCAGTATTTT. The chain joins TRBV14 to TRBJ2-3; D is perhaps TRBD2 (6 bases). Germline loops: CDR1 SGHDN, CDR2 FVKESK. The CDR3 has 16 amino acids. V was trimmed by 4 bases and J by 1 base, leaving 15 bases between them.

The chain employs TRBV18 and TRBJ1-2; unclear D gene. The CDR3 has 14 residues. Germline CDR1 KGHSH, CDR2 LQKENI. V lost 3 bases and J 4 bases, leaving 12 bases between the germline ends. CDR3 residues: CASSPEGWGYGYTF. CDR3 coding DNA: TGTGCCAGCTCACCGGAGGGTTGGGGCTATGGCTACACCTTC. The variable domain in full, with the rest retrieved from reference TRBV18 and TRBJ1-2, is NAGVMQNPRHLVRRRGQEARLRCSPMKGHSHVYWYRQLPEEGLKFMVYLQKENIIDESGMPKERFSAEFPKEGPSILRIQQVVRGDSAAYFCASSPEGWGYGYTFGSGTRLTVV.

The chain combines TRBV27 with TRBJ1-1; D unclear. The CDR3 contains 16 residues. Germline V gene data show CDR1 as MNHEY and CDR2 as SMNVEV (reference sequence). With 6 bases removed from V and 1 base from J, the gap between germline ends came to 18 bases. The CDR3 reads CASSNTRGSANTEAFF. The CDR3 DNA sequence: TGTGCCAGCAGCAATACCCGAGGGTCGGCGAACACTGAAGCTTTCTTT.